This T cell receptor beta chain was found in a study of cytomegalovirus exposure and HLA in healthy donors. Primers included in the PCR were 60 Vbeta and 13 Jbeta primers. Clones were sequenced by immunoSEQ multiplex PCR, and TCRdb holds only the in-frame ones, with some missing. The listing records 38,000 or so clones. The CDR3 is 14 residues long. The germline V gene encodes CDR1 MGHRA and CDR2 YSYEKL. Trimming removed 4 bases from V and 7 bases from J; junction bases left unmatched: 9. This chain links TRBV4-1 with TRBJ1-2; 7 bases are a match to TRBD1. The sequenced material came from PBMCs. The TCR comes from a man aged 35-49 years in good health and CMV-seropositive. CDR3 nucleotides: TGCGCCAGCAGCCCACAGGGGACCCACTTTGGCTACACCTTC. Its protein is CASSPQGTHFGYTF.